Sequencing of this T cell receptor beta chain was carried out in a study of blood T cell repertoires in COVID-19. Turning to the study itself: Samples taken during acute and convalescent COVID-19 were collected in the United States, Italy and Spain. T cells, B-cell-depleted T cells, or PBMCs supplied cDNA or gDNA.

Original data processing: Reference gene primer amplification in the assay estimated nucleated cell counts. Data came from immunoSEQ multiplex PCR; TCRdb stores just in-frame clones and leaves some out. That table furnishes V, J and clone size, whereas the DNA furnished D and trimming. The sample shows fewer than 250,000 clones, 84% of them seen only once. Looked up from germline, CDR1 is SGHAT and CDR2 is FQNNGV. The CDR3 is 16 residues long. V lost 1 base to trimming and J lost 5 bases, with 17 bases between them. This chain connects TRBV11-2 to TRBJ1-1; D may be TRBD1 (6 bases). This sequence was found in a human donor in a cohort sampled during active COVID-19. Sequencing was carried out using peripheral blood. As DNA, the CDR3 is TGTGCCAGCAGCTTAGGCGGTGAGGGGGTAGGGACTGAAGCTTTCTTT. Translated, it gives CASSLGGEGVGTEAFF.